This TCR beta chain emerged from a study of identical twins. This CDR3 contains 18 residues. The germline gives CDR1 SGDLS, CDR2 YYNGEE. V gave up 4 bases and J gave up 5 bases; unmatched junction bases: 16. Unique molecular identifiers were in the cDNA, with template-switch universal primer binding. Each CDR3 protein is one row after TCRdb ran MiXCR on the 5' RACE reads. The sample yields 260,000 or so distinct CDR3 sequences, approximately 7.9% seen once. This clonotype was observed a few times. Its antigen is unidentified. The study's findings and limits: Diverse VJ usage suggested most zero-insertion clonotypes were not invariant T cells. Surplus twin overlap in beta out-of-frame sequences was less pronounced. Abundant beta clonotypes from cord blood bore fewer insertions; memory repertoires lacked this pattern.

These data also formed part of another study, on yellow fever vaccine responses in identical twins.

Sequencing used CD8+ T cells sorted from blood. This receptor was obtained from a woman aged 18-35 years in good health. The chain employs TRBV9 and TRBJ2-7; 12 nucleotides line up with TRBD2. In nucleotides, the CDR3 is TGTGCCAGCAGCCCCCGTTGGGGAGGACTAGCGGGAATCGACGAGCAGTACTTC. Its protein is CASSPRWGGLAGIDEQYF.